This T cell receptor (beta chain) is drawn from a study of blood T cell repertoires in COVID-19. Study background: Sites across the United States, Italy and Spain contributed samples from acute and convalescent COVID-19. In each case, the material was cDNA or gDNA derived from T cells, B-cell-depleted T cells, or PBMCs.

Assay used: immunoSEQ multiplex PCR; TCRdb lists only in-frame clones, some missing. The table lists about 94,000 clones, about 80% of them singletons, with around 6.5% in the top ten. The trim removed 8 bases at V and 4 bases at J, leaving 1 base unmatched. CDR1 is SGHNT and CDR2 is YENEEA in the germline V gene. The CDR3 spans 12 residues. This chain links TRBV11-3 with TRBJ2-3; 9 bases match TRBD1. This receptor was obtained from a man between 60 and 75 years old with acute or convalescent COVID-19. Sequenced input: peripheral blood. CDR3 coding DNA: TGTGCCAGCGGACAGGGGTCAGATACGCAGTATTTT. Translating it yields CASGQGSDTQYF.